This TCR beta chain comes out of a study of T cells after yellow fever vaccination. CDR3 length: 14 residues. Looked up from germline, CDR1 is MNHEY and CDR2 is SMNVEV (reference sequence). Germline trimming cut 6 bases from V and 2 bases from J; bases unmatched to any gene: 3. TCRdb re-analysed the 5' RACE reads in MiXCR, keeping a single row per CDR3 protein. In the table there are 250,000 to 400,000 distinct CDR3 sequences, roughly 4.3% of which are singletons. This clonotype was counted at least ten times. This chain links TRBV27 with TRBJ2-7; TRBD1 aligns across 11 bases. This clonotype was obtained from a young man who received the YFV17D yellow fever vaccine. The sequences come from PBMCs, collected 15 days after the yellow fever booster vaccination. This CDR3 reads CASSWTGGPYEQYF. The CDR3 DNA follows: TGTGCCAGCAGCTGGACAGGGGGCCCCTACGAGCAGTACTTC.